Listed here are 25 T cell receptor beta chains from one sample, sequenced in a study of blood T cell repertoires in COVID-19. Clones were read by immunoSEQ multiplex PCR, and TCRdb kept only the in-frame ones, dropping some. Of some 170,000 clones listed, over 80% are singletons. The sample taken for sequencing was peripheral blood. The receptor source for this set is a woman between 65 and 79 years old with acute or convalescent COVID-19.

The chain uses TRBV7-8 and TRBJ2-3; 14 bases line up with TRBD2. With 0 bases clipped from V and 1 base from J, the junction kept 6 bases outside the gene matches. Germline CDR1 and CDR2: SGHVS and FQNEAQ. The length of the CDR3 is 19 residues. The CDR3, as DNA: TGTGCCAGCAGCTTAGCACGGACTAGCGGGGGGCGGGGCACAGATACGCAGTATTTT. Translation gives CASSLARTSGGRGTDTQYF. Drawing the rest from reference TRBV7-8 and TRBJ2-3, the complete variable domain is GAGVSQSPRYKVAKRGQDVALRCDPISGHVSLFWYQQALGQGPEFLTYFQNEAQLDKSGLPSDRFFAERPEGSVSTLKIQRTQQEDSAVYLCASSLARTSGGRGTDTQYFGPGTRLTVL.

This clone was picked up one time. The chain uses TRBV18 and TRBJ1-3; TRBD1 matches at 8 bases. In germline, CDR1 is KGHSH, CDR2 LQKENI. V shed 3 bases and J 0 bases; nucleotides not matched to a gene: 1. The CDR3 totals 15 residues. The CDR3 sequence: CASSPGQVSGNTIYF. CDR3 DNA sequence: TGTGCCAGCTCACCGGGACAGGTCTCTGGAAACACCATATATTTT.

CDR3 sequence (DNA): TGTGCCAGCAGTTTTTTTAGCCCGAACACCGGGGAGCTGTTTTTT. Amino acids: CASSFFSPNTGELFF. The V call is TRBV27, the J call TRBJ2-2; D uncertain. Germline V gene sequence: CDR1 MNHEY, CDR2 SMNVEV (reference sequence). The length of the CDR3 is 15 residues. Trimming removed 3 bases at V and 0 bases at J, with 8 bases between.

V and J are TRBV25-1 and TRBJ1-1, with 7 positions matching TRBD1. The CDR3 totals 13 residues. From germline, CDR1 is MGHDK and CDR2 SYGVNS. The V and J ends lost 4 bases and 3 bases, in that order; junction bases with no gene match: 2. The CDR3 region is CASSGTGDTEAFF. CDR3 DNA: TGTGCCAGCAGTGGTACAGGGGACACTGAAGCTTTCTTT.

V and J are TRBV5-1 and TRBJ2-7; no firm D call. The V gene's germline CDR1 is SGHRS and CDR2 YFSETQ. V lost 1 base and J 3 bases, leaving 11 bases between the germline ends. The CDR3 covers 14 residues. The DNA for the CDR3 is TGCGCCAGCAGCTTGAGTCCGGAGTTCTACGAGCAGTACTTC. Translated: CASSLSPEFYEQYF.

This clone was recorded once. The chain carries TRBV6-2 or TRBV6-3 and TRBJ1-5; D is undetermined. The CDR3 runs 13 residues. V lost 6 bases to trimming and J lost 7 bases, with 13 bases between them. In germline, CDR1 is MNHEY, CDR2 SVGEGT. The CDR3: CASSPDTRQPQHF. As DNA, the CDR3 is TGTGCCAGCAGCCCCGACACCAGGCAGCCCCAGCATTTT.

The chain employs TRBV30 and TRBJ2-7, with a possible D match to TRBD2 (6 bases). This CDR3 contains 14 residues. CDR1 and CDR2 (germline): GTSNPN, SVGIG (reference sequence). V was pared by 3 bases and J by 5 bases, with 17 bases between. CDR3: CAWRGGPSNHEQYF. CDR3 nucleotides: TGTGCCTGGAGGGGGGGACCGAGCAATCACGAGCAGTACTTC.

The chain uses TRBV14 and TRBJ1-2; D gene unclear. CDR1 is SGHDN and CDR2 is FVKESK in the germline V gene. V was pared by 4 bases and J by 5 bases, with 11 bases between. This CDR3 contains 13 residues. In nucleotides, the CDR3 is TGTGCCAGCAGCCTTAGTTCCGGGTATGGCTACACCTTC. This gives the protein CASSLSSGYGYTF.

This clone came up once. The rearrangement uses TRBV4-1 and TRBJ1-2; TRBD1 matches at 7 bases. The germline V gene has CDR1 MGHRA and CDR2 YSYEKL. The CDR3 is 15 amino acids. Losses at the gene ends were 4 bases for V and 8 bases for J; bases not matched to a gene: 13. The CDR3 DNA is TGCGCCAGCAGCCCTACTGACAGGGAATCGGGAGGCTACACCTTC. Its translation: CASSPTDRESGGYTF.

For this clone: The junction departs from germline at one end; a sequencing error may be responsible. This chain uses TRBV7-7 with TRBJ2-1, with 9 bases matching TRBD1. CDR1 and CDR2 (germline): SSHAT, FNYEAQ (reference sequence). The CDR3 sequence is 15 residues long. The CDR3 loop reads CASSQNRDRAHEQFF. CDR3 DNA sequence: TGTGCTAGCAGTCAGAACCGGGACAGGGCCCATGAGCAGTTCTTC.

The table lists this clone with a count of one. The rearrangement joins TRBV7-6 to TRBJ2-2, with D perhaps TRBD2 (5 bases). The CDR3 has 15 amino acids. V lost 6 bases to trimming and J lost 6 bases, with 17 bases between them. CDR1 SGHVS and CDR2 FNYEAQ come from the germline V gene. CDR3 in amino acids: CASRSGIVEAGELFF. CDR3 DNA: TGTGCCAGCAGATCGGGGATCGTGGAAGCCGGGGAGCTGTTTTTT.

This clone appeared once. CDR3 bases: TGTGCCAGCAGCCAACAGGACAGGGGGCATGGAAACACCATATATTTT. It yields the protein CASSQQDRGHGNTIYF. V and J are TRBV7-9 and TRBJ1-3, with 11 nucleotides matching TRBD1. This CDR3 comprises 16 residues. CDR1 and CDR2 (germline): SEHNR, FQNEAQ (reference sequence). Trimming cost V 5 bases and J 3 bases; bases outside gene matches: 6.

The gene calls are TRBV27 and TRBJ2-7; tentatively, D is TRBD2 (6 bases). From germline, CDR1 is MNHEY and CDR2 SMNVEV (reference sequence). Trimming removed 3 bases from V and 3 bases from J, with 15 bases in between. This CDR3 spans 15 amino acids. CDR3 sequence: CASSLGQAGSYEQYF. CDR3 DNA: TGTGCCAGCAGTTTGGGTCAAGCCGGGAGCTACGAGCAGTACTTC.

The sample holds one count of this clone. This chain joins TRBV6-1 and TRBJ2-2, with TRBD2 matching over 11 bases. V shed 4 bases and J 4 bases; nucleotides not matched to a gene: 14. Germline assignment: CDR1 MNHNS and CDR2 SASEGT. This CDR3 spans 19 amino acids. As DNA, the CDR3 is TGTGCCAGCAGTGTAACAAAAAAACTAGCGGGAGTAGGCACCGGGGAGCTGTTTTTT. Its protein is CASSVTKKLAGVGTGELFF.

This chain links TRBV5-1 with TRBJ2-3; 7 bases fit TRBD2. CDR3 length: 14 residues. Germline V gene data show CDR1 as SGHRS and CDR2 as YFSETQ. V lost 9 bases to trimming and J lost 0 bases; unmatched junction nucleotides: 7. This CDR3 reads CATQRGPSTDTQYF. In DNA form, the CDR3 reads TGCGCCACCCAGCGGGGACCAAGCACAGATACGCAGTATTTT.

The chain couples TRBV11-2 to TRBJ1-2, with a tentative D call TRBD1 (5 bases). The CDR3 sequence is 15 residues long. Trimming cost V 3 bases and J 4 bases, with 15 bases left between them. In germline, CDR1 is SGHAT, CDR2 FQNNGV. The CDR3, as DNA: TGTGCCAGCAGCTTTCTAGACAGCCTACCCTATGGCTACACCTTC. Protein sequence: CASSFLDSLPYGYTF.

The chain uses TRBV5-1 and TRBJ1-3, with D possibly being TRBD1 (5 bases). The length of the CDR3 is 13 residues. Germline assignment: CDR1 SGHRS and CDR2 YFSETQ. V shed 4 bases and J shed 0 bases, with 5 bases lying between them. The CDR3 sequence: CASSQGSGNTIYF. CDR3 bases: TGCGCCAGCAGCCAGGGCTCTGGAAACACCATATATTTT.

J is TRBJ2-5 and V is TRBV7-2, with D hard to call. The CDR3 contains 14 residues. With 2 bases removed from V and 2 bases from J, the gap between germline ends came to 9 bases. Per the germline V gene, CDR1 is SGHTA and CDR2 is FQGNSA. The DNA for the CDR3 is TGTGCCAGCAGCTTAATGTCGTCTCAAGAGACCCAGTACTTC. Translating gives CASSLMSSQETQYF.

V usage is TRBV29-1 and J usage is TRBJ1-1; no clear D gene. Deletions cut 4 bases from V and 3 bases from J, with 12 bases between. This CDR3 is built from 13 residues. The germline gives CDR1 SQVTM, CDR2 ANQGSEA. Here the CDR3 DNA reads TGCAGCGTTGGGGGTGGCGGGGACACTGAAGCTTTCTTT. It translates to CSVGGGGDTEAFF.

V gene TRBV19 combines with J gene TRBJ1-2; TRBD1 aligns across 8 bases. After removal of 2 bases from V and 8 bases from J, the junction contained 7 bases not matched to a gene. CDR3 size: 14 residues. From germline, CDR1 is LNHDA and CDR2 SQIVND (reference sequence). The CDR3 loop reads CASSINPDREGYTF. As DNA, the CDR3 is TGTGCCAGTAGTATAAATCCGGACAGGGAAGGCTACACCTTC.

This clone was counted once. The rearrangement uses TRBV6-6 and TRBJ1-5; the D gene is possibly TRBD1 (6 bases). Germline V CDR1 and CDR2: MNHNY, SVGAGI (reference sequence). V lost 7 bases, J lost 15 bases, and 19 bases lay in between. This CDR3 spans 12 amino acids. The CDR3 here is CASTHPPGVPHF. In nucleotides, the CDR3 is TGTGCCAGCACCCACCCCCCAGGGGTCCCGCATTTT.

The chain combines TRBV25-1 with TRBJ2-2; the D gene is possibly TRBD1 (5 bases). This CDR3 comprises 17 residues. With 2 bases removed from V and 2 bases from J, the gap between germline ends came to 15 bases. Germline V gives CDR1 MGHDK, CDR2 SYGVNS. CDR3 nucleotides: TGTGCCAGCAGTGAAGGGTGGGGCCAGCTTAACACCGGGGAGCTGTTTTTT. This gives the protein CASSEGWGQLNTGELFF. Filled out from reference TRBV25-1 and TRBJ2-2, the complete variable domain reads EADIYQTPRYLVIGTGKKITLECSQTMGHDKMYWYQQDPGMELHLIHYSYGVNSTEKGDLSSESTVSRIRTEHFPLTLESARPSHTSQYLCASSEGWGQLNTGELFFGEGSRLTVL.

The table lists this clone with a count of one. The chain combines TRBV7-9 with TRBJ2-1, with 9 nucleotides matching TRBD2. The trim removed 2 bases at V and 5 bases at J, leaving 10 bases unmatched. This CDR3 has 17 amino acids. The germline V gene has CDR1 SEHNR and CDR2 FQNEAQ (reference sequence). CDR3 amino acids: CASSLNLAGDLDNEQFF. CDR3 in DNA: TGTGCCAGCAGCTTAAATTTAGCGGGAGACCTCGACAATGAGCAGTTCTTC.

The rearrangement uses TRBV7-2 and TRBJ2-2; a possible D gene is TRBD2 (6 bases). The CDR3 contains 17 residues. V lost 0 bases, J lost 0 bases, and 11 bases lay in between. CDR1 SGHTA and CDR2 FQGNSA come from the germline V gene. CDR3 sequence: CASSLAPGVPNTGELFF. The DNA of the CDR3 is TGTGCCAGCAGCTTAGCTCCGGGGGTCCCGAACACCGGGGAGCTGTTTTTT.

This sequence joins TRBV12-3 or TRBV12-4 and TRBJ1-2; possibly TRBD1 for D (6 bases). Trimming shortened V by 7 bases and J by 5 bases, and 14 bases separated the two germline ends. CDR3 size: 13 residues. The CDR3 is CASKQTGQYGYTF. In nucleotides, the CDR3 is TGTGCCAGCAAACAGACAGGACAGTATGGCTACACCTTC.